One and the same sample provided the 5 T cell receptor beta chains below, sequenced in a study of early T cells in non-severe SARS-CoV-2 infection. In TCRdb, the 5' RACE reads were re-called with MiXCR into one record per CDR3 protein. The top ten hold 5% to 5.5% of the sample, which has some 28,000 distinct CDR3 sequences, under 6.5% seen once. The material sequenced was whole blood. Receptor source: an adult who was a healthcare worker with PCR-confirmed SARS-CoV-2 infection or an uninfected control (not recorded which).

This sequence joins TRBV20-1 and TRBJ2-7; D tentatively reads TRBD1 or TRBD2 (5 bases each). The CDR3 loop spans 12 amino acids. Germline V gives CDR1 DFQATT, CDR2 SNEGSKA (reference sequence). Trimming shortened V by 5 bases and J by 2 bases, and 10 bases separated the two germline ends. The CDR3 nucleotides are TGCAGTGCTCGGGACGGGCCCTACGAGCAGTACTTC. Its protein is CSARDGPYEQYF.

This clonotype was observed a handful of times. CDR3 residues: CSAREVGQPGEQYF. The CDR3 DNA is TGCAGTGCTAGAGAGGTTGGGCAGCCTGGTGAGCAGTACTTC. The chain employs TRBV20-1 and TRBJ2-7, with D unresolved. This CDR3 has 14 amino acids. CDR1 and CDR2 from the germline V gene are DFQATT and SNEGSKA (reference sequence). V lost 0 bases to trimming and J lost 7 bases, with 16 bases between them.

This clonotype was recorded at least ten times. This rearrangement joins TRBV6-1 to TRBJ2-7; D perhaps matches TRBD1 (5 bases). There are 14 residues in the CDR3. V lost 5 bases to trimming and J lost 3 bases, with 14 bases between them. The germline gives CDR1 MNHNS, CDR2 SASEGT. The CDR3 bases are TGTGCCAGCAGTCCGACAGTCTCCTTCTACGAGCAGTACTTC. This encodes CASSPTVSFYEQYF.

The chain employs TRBV7-7 and TRBJ2-5; D unresolved. Germline values: CDR1 SSHAT, CDR2 FNYEAQ (reference sequence). This CDR3 is 13 amino acids long. Trimming pared 6 bases from V and 0 bases from J, leaving 8 bases between. CDR3 sequence reads: CASSVVDQETQYF. CDR3 bases: TGTGCCAGCAGTGTCGTAGACCAAGAGACCCAGTACTTC.

There are many counts of this clonotype. The chain uses TRBV7-3 and TRBJ2-1; 7 bases match TRBD2. The CDR3 has 15 residues. Germline values: CDR1 SGHTA, CDR2 FQGTGA. V gave up 1 base and J gave up 0 bases; unmatched junction bases: 0. CDR3 amino acids: CASSLSGSSYNEQFF. For the CDR3, the DNA is TGTGCCAGCAGCTTAAGCGGGAGCTCCTACAATGAGCAGTTCTTC.